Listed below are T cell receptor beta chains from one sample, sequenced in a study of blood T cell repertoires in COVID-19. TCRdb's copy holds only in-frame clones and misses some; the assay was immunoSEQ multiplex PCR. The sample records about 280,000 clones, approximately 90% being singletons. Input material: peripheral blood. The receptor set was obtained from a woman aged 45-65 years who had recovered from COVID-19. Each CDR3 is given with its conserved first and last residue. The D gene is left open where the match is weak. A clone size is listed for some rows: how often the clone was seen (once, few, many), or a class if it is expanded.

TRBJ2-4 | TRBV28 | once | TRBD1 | CASSLPDRGRNIQYF | TGTGCCAGCAGTTTGCCGGACAGGGGGCGTAACATTCAGTACTTC
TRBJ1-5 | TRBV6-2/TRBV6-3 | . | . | CASSYSGGPQHF | TGTGCCAGCAGTTACTCGGGGGGGCCCCAGCATTTT
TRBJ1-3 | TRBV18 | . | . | CASSPQSRSGNTIYF | TGTGCCAGCTCCCCACAGAGTCGCTCTGGAAACACCATATATTTT
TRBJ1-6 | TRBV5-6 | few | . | CARSITLVDINSPLHF | TGTGCACGCAGCATAACCCTGGTGGACATTAATTCACCCCTCCACTTT
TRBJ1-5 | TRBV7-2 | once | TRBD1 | CASSLATGGTRVQPQHF | TGTGCCAGCAGCTTAGCCACAGGGGGCACGCGTGTTCAGCCCCAGCATTTT
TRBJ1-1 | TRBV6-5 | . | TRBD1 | CATQDRVGTEAFF | TGTGCCACTCAGGACAGGGTGGGCACTGAAGCTTTCTTT
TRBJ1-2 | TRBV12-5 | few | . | CASGPQGFYGYTF | TGTGCTAGTGGTCCGCAGGGGTTCTATGGCTACACCTTC
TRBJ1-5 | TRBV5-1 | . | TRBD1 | CASSDLNNLGQGREQPQHF | TGCGCCAGCAGCGACCTCAATAACCTCGGACAGGGAAGGGAGCAGCCCCAGCATTTT
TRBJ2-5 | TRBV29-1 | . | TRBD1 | CSVALTGVGETQYF | TGCAGCGTTGCGTTGACAGGGGTGGGGGAGACCCAGTACTTC
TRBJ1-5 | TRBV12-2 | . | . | CASRPRDSSNQPQHF | TGTGCAAGTCGCCCCAGGGACAGCTCGAATCAGCCCCAGCATTTT
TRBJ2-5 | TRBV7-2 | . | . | CASSLRGGETQYF | TGTGCCAGCAGCTTAAGGGGGGGGGAGACCCAGTACTTC
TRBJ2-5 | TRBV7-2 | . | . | CASSLAEGRETQYF | TGTGCCAGCAGCTTAGCGGAGGGGAGAGAGACCCAGTACTTC
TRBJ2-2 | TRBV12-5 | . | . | CASGLVNGGELFF | TGTGCTAGTGGTTTGGTAAACGGTGGGGAGCTGTTTTTT
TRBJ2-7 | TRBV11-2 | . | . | CASSSPEPPSYEQYF | TGTGCCAGCAGCTCCCCAGAACCTCCCTCCTACGAGCAGTACTTC
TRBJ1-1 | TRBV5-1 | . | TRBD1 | CASSLQGANTEAFF | TGCGCCAGCAGCTTACAGGGGGCAAATACTGAAGCTTTCTTT
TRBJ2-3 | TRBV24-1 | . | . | CATSDARRADTQYF | TGTGCCACCAGTGATGCTAGGAGGGCAGATACGCAGTATTTT
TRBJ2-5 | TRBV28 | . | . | CASSLWPRQETQYF | TGTGCCAGCAGTTTATGGCCTAGGCAAGAGACCCAGTACTTC
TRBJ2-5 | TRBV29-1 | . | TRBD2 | CSVSGTSGQETQYF | TGCAGCGTCTCCGGGACTAGCGGCCAAGAGACCCAGTACTTC
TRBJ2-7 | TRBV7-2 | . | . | CASSLDAALSYEQYF | TGTGCCAGCAGCTTGGATGCAGCGCTCTCCTACGAGCAGTACTTC
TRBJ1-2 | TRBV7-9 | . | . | CASSFNSQGDGYTF | TGTGCCAGCAGCTTCAATTCACAGGGAGATGGCTACACCTTC
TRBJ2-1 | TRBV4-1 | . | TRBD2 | CASSQEGSGEGEQFF | TGCGCCAGCAGCCAGGAGGGCAGCGGGGAGGGTGAGCAGTTCTTC
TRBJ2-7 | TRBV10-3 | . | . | CAIIFRVSSYEQYF | TGTGCCATCATCTTTCGGGTTAGCTCCTACGAGCAGTACTTC
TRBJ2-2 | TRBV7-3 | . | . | CASSLFGVLASTGELFF | TGTGCCAGCAGCTTATTTGGCGTCCTAGCGAGCACCGGGGAGCTGTTTTTT
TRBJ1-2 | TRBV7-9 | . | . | CASSYGQGGYGYTF | TGTGCCAGCAGTTATGGGCAGGGAGGCTATGGCTACACCTTC
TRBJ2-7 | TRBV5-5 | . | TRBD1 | CASSDGQGSWVEQYF | TGTGCCAGCAGCGACGGACAGGGGTCGTGGGTGGAGCAGTACTTC
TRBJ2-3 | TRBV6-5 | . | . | CASSPGARTDTQYF | TGTGCCAGCAGCCCAGGGGCGCGCACAGATACGCAGTATTTT
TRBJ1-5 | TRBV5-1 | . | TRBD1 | CASSLGQGINQPQHF | TGCGCCAGCAGCTTGGGACAGGGAATCAATCAGCCCCAGCATTTT
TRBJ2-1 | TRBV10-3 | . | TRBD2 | CAISESFGTSGTYNEQFF | TGTGCCATCAGTGAGTCCTTCGGAACTAGCGGTACCTACAATGAGCAGTTCTTC
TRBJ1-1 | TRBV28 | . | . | CASIPGVPNTEAFF | TGTGCCAGCATCCCCGGGGTTCCGAACACTGAAGCTTTCTTT
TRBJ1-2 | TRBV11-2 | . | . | CASSPEGANYGYTF | TGTGCCAGCAGCCCGGAAGGAGCTAACTATGGCTACACCTTC
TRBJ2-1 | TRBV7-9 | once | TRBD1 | CASSSNRGDNEQFF | TGTGCCAGCAGCTCGAACAGGGGGGACAATGAGCAGTTCTTC
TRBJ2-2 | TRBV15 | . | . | CATSRDRAHTGELFF | TGTGCCACCAGCAGAGACAGGGCTCACACCGGGGAGCTGTTTTTT
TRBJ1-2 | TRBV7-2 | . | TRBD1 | CASSLVGTAQDYGYTF | TGTGCCAGCAGCCTGGTGGGGACAGCCCAGGACTATGGCTACACCTTC
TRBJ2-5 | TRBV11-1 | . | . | CASSSLLETQYF | TGTGCCAGCAGCTCCCTCCTGGAGACCCAGTACTTC
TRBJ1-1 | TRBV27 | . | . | CASSLLSGGTEAFF | TGTGCCAGCAGTTTATTGTCGGGTGGGACTGAAGCTTTCTTT
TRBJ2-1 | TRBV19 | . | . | CASSIVGGEVPNEQFF | TGTGCCAGTAGTATAGTCGGAGGGGAGGTACCGAATGAGCAGTTCTTC
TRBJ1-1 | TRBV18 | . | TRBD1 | CASSPMSGGPNTEAFF | TGTGCCAGCTCACCTATGTCAGGGGGCCCGAACACTGAAGCTTTCTTT
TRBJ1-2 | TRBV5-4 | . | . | CASSLEQGDGYTF | TGTGCCAGCAGCTTGGAACAGGGAGACGGCTACACCTTC
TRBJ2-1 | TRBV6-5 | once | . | CASRRTAFNEQFF | TGTGCCAGCAGGAGGACAGCGTTCAATGAGCAGTTCTTC
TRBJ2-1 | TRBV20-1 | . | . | CSANAGDEQFF | TGCAGTGCAAATGCAGGTGATGAGCAGTTCTTC
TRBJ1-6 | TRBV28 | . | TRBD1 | CASSASTGDNSPLHF | TGTGCCAGCAGTGCCTCAACAGGGGATAATTCACCCCTCCACTTT